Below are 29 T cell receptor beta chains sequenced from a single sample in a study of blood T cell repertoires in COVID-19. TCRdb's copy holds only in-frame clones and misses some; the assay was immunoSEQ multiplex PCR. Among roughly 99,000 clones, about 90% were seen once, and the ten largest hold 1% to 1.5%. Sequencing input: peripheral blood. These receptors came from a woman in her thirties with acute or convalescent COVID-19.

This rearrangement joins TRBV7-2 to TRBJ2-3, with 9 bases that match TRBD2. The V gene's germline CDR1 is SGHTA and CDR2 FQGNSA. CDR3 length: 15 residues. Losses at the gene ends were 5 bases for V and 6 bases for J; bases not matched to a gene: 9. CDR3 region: CASSVLAGVGDTQYF. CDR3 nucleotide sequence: TGTGCCAGCAGCGTATTAGCGGGGGTAGGGGATACGCAGTATTTT.

The CDR3 coding sequence is TGTGCCAGCAGTCAGACAGGGGCAAATTCACCCCTCCACTTT. Protein product: CASSQTGANSPLHF. This chain connects TRBV6-5 to TRBJ1-6; TRBD1 matches 8 bases. J gave up 7 bases and V 5 bases, and 4 bases lay outside the gene matches. Germline assignment: CDR1 MNHEY and CDR2 SVGAGI. The CDR3 consists of 14 residues.

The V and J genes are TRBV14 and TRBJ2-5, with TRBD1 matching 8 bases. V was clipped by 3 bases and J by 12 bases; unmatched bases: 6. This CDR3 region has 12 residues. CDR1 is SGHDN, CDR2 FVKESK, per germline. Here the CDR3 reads CASSQGDRKEYF. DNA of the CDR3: TGTGCCAGCAGCCAGGGGGACAGGAAGGAGTACTTC.

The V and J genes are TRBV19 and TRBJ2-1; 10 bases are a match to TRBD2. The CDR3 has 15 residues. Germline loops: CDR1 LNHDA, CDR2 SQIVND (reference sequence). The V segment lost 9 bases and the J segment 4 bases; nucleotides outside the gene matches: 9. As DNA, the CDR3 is TGTGCCAGCCACCGTGGGACTAGCGAATACAATGAGCAGTTCTTC. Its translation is CASHRGTSEYNEQFF.

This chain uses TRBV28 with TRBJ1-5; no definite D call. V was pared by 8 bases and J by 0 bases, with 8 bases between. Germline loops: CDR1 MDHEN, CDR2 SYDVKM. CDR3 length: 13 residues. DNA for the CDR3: TGTGCCAGCTCGGGTGATAGCAATCAGCCCCAGCATTTT. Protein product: CASSGDSNQPQHF.

This CDR3 is CAWSPDDNNFYGYTF. DNA of the CDR3: TGTGCCTGGAGCCCCGATGACAATAACTTCTATGGCTACACCTTC. The chain uses TRBV30 and TRBJ1-2; D gene unclear. The length of the CDR3 is 15 residues. V was cut by 3 bases and J by 4 bases, with 18 bases left in between. CDR1 is GTSNPN, CDR2 SVGIG, per germline (reference sequence).

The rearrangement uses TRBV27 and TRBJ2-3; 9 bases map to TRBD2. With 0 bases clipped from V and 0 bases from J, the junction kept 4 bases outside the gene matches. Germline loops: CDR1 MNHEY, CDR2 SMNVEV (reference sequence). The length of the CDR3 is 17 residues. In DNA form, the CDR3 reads TGTGCCAGCAGTTTATCGCCTAGCGGGACTAGCACAGATACGCAGTATTTT. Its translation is CASSLSPSGTSTDTQYF.

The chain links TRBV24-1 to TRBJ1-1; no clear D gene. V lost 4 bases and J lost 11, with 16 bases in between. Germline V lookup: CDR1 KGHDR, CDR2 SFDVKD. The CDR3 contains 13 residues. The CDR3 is CATSDPSAGRAFF. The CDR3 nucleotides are TGTGCCACCAGTGACCCCTCCGCCGGTCGGGCTTTCTTT.

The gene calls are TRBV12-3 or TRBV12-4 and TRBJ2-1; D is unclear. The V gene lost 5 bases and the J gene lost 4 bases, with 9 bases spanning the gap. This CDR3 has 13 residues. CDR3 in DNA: TGTGCCAGCAGTCTTAACAATTACAATGAGCAGTTCTTC. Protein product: CASSLNNYNEQFF.

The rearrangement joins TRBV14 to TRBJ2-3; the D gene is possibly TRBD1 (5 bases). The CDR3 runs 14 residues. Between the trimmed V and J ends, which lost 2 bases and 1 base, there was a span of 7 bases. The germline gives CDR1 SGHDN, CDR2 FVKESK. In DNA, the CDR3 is TGTGCCAGCAGCCAATTGGGGCGCACAGATACGCAGTATTTT. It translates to CASSQLGRTDTQYF.

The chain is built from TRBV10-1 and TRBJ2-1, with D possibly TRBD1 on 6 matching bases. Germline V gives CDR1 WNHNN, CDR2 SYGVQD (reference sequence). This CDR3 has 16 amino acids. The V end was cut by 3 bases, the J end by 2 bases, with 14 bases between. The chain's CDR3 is CASSDTRGFAYNEQFF. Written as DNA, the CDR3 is TGCGCCAGCAGTGATACAAGGGGGTTTGCCTACAATGAGCAGTTCTTC.

For the CDR3, the DNA is TGTGCCAGCAGCTTTGGCGGCCCGAACACCGGGGAGCTGTTTTTT. Protein sequence: CASSFGGPNTGELFF. This sequence joins TRBV7-9 and TRBJ2-2; the D is unclear. CDR1 and CDR2 (germline): SEHNR, FQNEAQ (reference sequence). The CDR3 spans 15 residues. V was shortened by 3 bases and J by 0 bases, with 8 bases between the two germline ends.

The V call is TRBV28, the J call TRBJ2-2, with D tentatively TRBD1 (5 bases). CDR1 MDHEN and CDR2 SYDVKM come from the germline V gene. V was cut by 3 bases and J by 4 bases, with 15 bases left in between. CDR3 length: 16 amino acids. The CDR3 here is CASSFSRFQGTGELFF. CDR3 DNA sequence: TGTGCCAGCAGTTTTTCACGTTTCCAGGGCACCGGGGAGCTGTTTTTT.

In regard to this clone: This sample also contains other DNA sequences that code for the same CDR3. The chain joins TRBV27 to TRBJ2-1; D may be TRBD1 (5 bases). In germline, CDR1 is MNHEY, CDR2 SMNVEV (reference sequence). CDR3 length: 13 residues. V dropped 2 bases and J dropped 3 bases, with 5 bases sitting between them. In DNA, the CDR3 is TGTGCCAGCAGTTTAGACAGCTACAATGAGCAGTTCTTC. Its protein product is CASSLDSYNEQFF.

This chain's CDR3 is CASSSSGGIMETQYF. The CDR3 DNA sequence: TGTGCCAGCAGCTCTAGCGGGGGGATTATGGAGACCCAGTACTTC. The chain has TRBV5-4 and TRBJ2-5; 11 bases match TRBD2. The CDR3 is 15 amino acids. Germline V gene data show CDR1 as SGHNT and CDR2 as YYREEE (reference sequence). The V segment lost 3 bases and the J segment 5 bases; nucleotides outside the gene matches: 6.

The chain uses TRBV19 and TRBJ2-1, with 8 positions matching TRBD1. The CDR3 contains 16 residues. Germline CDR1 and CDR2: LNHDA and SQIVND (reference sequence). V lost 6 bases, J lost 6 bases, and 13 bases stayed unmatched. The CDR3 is CASSPFHNQGANEQFF. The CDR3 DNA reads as TGTGCCAGTAGCCCCTTTCATAACCAGGGGGCCAATGAGCAGTTCTTC.

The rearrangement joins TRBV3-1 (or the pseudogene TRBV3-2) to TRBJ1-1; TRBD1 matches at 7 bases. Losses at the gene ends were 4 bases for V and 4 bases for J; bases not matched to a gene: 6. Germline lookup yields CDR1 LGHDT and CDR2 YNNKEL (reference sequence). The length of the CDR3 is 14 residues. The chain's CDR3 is CASSPTGPATEAFF. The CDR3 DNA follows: TGTGCCAGCAGCCCGACAGGGCCCGCCACTGAAGCTTTCTTT.

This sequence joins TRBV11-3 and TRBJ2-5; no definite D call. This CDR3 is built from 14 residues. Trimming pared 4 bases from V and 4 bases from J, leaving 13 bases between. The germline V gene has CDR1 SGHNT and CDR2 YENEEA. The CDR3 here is CASSSRLSRETQYF. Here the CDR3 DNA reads TGTGCCAGCAGCTCCAGACTCTCACGAGAGACCCAGTACTTC. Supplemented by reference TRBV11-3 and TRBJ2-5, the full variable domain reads EAGVVQSPRYKIIEKKQPVAFWCNPISGHNTLYWYLQNLGQGPELLIRYENEEAVDDSQLPKDRFSAERLKGVDSTLKIQPAELGDSAVYLCASSSRLSRETQYFGPGTRLLVL.

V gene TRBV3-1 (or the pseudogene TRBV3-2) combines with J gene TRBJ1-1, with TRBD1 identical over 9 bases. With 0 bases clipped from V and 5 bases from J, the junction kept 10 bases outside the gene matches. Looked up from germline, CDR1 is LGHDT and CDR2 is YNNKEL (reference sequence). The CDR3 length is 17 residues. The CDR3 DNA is TGTGCCAGCAGCCAAGAAAGAAGACTAGACAGGGGGACTGAAGCTTTCTTT. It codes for CASSQERRLDRGTEAFF.

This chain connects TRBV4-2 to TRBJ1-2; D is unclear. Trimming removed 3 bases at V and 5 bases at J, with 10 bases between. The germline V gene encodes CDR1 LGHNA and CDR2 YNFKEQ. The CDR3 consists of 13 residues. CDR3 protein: CASSQAGEYGYTF. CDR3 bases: TGTGCCAGCAGCCAGGCCGGGGAGTATGGCTACACCTTC.

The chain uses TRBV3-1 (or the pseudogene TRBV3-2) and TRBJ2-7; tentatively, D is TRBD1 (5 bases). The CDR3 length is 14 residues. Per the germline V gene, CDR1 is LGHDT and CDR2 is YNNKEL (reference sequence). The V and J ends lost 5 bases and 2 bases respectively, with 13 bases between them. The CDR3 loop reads CASSNTQGAYEQYF. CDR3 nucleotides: TGTGCCAGCAGCAACACGCAGGGTGCCTACGAGCAGTACTTC.

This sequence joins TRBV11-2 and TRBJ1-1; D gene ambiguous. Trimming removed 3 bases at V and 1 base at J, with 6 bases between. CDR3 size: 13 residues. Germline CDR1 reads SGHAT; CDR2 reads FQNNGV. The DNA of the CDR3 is TGTGCCAGCAGCTTGCACAGGAACACTGAAGCTTTCTTT. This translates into CASSLHRNTEAFF.

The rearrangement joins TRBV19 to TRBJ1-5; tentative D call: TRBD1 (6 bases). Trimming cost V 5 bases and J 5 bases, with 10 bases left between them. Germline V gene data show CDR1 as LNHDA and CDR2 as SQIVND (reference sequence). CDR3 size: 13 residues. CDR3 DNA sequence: TGTGCCAGTAGTCCAGGGACACATCAGCCCCAGCATTTT. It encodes CASSPGTHQPQHF.

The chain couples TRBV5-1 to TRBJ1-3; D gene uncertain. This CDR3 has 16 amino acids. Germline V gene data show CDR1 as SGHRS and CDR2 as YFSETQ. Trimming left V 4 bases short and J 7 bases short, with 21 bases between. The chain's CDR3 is CASSPIEGIGVNTIYF. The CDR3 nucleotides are TGCGCCAGCAGCCCGATTGAGGGAATCGGGGTGAACACCATATATTTT.

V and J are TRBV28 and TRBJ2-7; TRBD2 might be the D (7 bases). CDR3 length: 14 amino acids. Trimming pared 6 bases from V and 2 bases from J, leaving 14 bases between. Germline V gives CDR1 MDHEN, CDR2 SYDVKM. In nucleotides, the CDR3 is TGTGCCAGCAGAAGGGGGGGGGACCCCTACGAGCAGTACTTC. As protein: CASRRGGDPYEQYF.

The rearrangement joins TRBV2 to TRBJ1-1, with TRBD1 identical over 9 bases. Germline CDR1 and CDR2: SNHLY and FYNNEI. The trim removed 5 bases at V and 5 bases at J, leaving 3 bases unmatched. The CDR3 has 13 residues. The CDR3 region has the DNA TGTGCCAGCAGTCGACAGGGGGGGACTGAAGCTTTCTTT. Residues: CASSRQGGTEAFF.

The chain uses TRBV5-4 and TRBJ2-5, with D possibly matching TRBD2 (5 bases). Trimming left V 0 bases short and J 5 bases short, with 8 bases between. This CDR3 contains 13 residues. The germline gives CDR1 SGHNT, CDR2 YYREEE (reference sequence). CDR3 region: CASSLEGGETQYF. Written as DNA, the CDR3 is TGTGCCAGCAGCTTGGAGGGCGGGGAGACCCAGTACTTC. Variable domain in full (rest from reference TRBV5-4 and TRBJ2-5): ETGVTQSPTHLIKTRGQQVTLRCSSQSGHNTVSWYQQALGQGPQFIFQYYREEENGRGNFPPRFSGLQFPNYSSELNVNALELDDSALYLCASSLEGGETQYFGPGTRLLVL.

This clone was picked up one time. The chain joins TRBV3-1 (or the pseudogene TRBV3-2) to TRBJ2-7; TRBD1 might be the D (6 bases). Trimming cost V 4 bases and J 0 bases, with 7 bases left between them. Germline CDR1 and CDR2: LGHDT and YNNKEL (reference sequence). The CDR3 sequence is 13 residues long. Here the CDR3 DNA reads TGTGCCAGCAGCCGGACAGACTCCTACGAGCAGTACTTC. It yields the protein CASSRTDSYEQYF.

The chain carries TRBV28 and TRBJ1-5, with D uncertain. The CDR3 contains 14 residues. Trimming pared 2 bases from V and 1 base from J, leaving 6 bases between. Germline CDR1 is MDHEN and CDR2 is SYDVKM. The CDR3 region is CASSLQHSNQPQHF. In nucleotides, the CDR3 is TGTGCCAGCAGTTTACAACACAGCAATCAGCCCCAGCATTTT.